The 5 T cell receptor beta chains below were found in one sample sequenced in a study of cytomegalovirus exposure and HLA in healthy donors. The PCR used 60 Vbeta and 13 Jbeta primers. Produced via immunoSEQ multiplex PCR; TCRdb's table is partial and in-frame only. The data contain about 140,000 clones, 80% of them seen just once; the ten biggest clones take up 13% to 15%. The specimen sequenced was PBMCs. These receptors were taken from a woman aged 40 to 50 in good health and CMV-seronegative.

In its sample, this clone was seen once. The chain employs TRBV5-1 and TRBJ2-5; tentatively, D is TRBD1 (7 bases). With 6 bases removed from V and 4 bases from J, the gap between germline ends came to 19 bases. The CDR3 has 15 amino acids. Germline V gene lookup returns CDR1 SGHRS and CDR2 YFSETQ. The CDR3 nucleotides read TGCGCCAGCACCCGCTCCAGGGGGGTGGGAGAGACCCAGTACTTC. It yields the protein CASTRSRGVGETQYF.

V usage is TRBV10-1 and J usage is TRBJ2-1; 15 bases agree with TRBD2. With V trimmed by 6 bases and J by 0 bases, 9 bases remained unmatched. Germline V gene lookup returns CDR1 WNHNN and CDR2 SYGVQD (reference sequence). The CDR3 extends over 19 amino acids. The CDR3: CASRTRTSGGASSYNEQFF. In DNA, the CDR3 is TGCGCCAGCAGGACTCGGACTAGCGGGGGGGCCAGCTCCTACAATGAGCAGTTCTTC.

The J gene is TRBJ1-1, the V gene TRBV4-1, with TRBD1 matching 10 bases. This CDR3 spans 16 amino acids. The V segment lost 3 bases and the J segment 3 bases; nucleotides outside the gene matches: 7. The germline gives CDR1 MGHRA, CDR2 YSYEKL. CDR3 bases: TGCGCCAGCAGCCAGGGATTCGGGACAGGGGACACTGAAGCTTTCTTT. Protein: CASSQGFGTGDTEAFF.

The chain uses TRBV7-9 and TRBJ2-2; the match to TRBD2 covers 8 bases. Germline loops: CDR1 SEHNR, CDR2 FQNEAQ (reference sequence). This CDR3 is built from 13 residues. V lost 5 bases to trimming and J lost 7 bases; unmatched junction nucleotides: 3. CDR3 sequence reads: CASSPGLVGELFF. The CDR3 DNA follows: TGTGCCAGCAGCCCGGGACTAGTCGGGGAGCTGTTTTTT. Full variable domain (outside the CDR3, taken from reference TRBV7-9 and TRBJ2-2): DTGVSQNPRHKITKRGQNVTFRCDPISEHNRLYWYRQTLGQGPEFLTYFQNEAQLEKSRLLSDRFSAERPKGSFSTLEIQRTEQGDSAMYLCASSPGLVGELFFGEGSRLTVL.

The chain has TRBV28 and TRBJ2-1; 9 nucleotides line up with TRBD2. CDR3 size: 17 residues. CDR1 and CDR2 (germline): MDHEN, SYDVKM. V was pared by 3 bases and J by 5 bases, with 11 bases of the junction left unmatched. The CDR3, as DNA: TGTGCCAGCAGTTTCCCGCGGGGGGGCGGGGATAACAATGAGCAGTTCTTC. Translation: CASSFPRGGGDNNEQFF.